The clone carrying this TCR beta chain appeared many times. Its antigen is currently unknown. As an off-target read in a library built for alpha chains, this beta chain has a frequency of little significance. TCRdb reprocessed the 5' RACE reads via MiXCR and lists one record per CDR3 protein. The repertoire has approximately 16,000 distinct CDR3 sequences, 6% to 7.5% of them found once; the top ten carry roughly a fifth. Time point of the sample: sample taken at primary tumor resection. The data belong to a study of spatial heterogeneity in lung cancer. For the study at large: Consistent detection of more beta-chain than alpha-chain sequences was observed. Study findings and constraints: Tumor mutation counts were tracked by expanded intratumoral alpha and beta TCR counts.

CDR1 and CDR2 (germline): LGHDT, YNNKEL (reference sequence). The CDR3 is made up of 13 amino acids. The V end was cut by 2 bases, the J end by 2 bases, with 7 bases between. This chain uses TRBV3-1 with TRBJ2-7; D is unresolved. The source of this sequence is a female donor with early-stage non-small cell lung cancer. The starting material was lung tumor tissue, obtained at surgery. The CDR3 here is CASSQLATYEQYF. The CDR3 nucleotides are TGTGCCAGCAGCCAACTGGCTACCTACGAGCAGTACTTC.